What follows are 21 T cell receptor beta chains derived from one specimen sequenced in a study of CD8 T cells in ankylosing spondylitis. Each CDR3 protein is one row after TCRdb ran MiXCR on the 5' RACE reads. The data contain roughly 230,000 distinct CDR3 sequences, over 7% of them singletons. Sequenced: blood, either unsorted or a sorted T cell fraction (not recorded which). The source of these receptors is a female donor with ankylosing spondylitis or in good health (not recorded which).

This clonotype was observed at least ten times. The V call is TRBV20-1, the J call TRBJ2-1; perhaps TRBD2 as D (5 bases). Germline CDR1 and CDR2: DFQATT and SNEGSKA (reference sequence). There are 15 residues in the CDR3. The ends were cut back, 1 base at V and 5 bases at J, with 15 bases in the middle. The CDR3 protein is CSARVARGPNNEQFF. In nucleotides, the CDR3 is TGCAGTGCTAGAGTCGCCCGAGGGCCCAACAATGAGCAGTTCTTC.

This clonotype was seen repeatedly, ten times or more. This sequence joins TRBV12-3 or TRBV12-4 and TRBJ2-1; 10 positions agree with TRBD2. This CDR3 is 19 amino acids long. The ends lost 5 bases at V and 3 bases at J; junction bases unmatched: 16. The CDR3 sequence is CASSPLRLSSGRGYNEQFF. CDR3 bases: TGTGCCAGCAGTCCCCTGAGACTTTCTAGCGGGAGAGGCTACAATGAGCAGTTCTTC.

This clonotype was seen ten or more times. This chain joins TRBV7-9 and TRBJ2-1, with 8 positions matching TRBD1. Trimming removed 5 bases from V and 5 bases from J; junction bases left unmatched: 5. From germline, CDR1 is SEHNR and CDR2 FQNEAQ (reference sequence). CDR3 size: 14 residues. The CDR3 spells CASSGPTGDNEQFF. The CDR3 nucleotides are TGTGCCAGCAGCGGGCCGACAGGGGACAATGAGCAGTTCTTC.

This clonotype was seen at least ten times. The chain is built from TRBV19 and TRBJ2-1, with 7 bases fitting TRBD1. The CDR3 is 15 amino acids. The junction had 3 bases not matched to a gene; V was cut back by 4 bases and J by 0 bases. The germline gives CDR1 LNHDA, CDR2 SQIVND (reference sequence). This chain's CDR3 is CASSTTGSSYNEQFF. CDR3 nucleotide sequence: TGTGCCAGTAGTACGACAGGGAGCTCCTACAATGAGCAGTTCTTC.

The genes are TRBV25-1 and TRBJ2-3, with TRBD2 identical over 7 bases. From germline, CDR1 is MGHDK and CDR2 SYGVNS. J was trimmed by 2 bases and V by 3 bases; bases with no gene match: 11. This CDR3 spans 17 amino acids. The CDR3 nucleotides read TGTGCCAGCAGTGAGTGGGGAGGGGCTAGTCCCACAGATACGCAGTATTTT. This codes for CASSEWGGASPTDTQYF. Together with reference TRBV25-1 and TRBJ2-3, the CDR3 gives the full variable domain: EADIYQTPRYLVIGTGKKITLECSQTMGHDKMYWYQQDPGMELHLIHYSYGVNSTEKGDLSSESTVSRIRTEHFPLTLESARPSHTSQYLCASSEWGGASPTDTQYFGPGTRLTVL.

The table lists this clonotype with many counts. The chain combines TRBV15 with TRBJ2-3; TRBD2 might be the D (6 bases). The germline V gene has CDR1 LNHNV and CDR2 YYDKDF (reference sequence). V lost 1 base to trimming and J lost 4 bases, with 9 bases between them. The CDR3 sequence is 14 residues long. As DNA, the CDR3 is TGTGCCACCAGCAGAGGGGGACTCGCAGATACGCAGTATTTT. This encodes CATSRGGLADTQYF.

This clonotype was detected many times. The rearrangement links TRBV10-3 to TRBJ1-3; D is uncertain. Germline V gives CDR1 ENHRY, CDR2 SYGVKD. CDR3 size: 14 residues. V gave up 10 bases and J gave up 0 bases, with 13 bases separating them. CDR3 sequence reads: CATGVSHSGNTIYF. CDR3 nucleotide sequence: TGTGCCACCGGCGTTAGTCACTCTGGAAACACCATATATTTT.

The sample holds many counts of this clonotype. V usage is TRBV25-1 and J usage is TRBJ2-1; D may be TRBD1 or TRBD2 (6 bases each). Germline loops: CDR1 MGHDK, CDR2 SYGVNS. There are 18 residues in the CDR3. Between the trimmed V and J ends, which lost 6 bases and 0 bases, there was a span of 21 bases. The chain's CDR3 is CASSLARGPGASYNEQFF. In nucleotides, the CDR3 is TGTGCCAGCAGCTTAGCCAGGGGACCGGGAGCCTCCTACAATGAGCAGTTCTTC.

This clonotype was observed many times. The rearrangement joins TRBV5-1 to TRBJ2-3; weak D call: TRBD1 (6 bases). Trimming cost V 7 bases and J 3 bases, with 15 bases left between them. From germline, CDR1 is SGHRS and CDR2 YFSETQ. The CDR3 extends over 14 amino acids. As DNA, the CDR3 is TGCGCCAGCCAAGAGGGGGTGAGAACAGATACGCAGTATTTT. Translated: CASQEGVRTDTQYF. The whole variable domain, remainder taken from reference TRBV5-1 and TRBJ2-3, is KAGVTQTPRYLIKTRGQQVTLSCSPISGHRSVSWYQQTPGQGLQFLFEYFSETQRNKGNFPGRFSGRQFSNSRSEMNVSTLELGDSALYLCASQEGVRTDTQYFGPGTRLTVL.

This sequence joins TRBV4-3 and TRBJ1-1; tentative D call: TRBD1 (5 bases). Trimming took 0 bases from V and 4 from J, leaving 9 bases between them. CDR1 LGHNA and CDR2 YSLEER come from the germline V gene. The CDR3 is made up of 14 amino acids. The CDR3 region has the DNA TGCGCCAGCAGCCAAGATCTTGGGGGCACTGAAGCTTTCTTT. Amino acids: CASSQDLGGTEAFF.

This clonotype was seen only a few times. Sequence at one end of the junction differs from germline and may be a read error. CDR3 residues: CASTLSIDAGTQYF. CDR3 DNA: TGTGCCAGCACCTTATCGATCGACGCGGGGACGCAGTATTTT. The chain carries TRBV7-2 and TRBJ2-3; D may be TRBD2 (6 bases). Per the germline V gene, CDR1 is SGHTA and CDR2 is FQGNSA. This CDR3 contains 14 residues.

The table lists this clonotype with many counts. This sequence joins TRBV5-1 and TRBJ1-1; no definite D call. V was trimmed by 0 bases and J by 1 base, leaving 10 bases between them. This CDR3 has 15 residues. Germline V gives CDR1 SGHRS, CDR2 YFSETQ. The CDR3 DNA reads TGCGCCAGCAGCTTGGATTTGATTGGGAACACTGAAGCTTTCTTT. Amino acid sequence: CASSLDLIGNTEAFF.

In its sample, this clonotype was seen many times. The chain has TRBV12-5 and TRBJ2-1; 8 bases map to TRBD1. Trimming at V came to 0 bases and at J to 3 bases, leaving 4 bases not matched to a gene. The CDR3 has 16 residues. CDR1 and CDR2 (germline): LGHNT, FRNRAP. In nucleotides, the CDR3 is TGTGCTAGTGGTTTGGTGTTGGACAGGGACTACAATGAGCAGTTCTTC. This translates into CASGLVLDRDYNEQFF.

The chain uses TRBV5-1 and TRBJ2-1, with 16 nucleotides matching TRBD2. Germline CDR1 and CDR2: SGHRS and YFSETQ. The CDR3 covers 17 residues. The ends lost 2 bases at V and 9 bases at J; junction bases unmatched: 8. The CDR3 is CASSFQGLAGGLREQFF. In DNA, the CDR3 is TGCGCCAGCAGCTTTCAGGGACTAGCGGGAGGGCTGCGTGAGCAGTTCTTC.

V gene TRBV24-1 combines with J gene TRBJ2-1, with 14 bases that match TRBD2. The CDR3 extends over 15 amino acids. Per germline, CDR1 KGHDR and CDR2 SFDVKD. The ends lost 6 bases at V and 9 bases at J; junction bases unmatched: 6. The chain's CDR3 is CATSPGLAGVGEQFF. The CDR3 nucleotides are TGTGCCACCAGTCCGGGACTAGCGGGAGTCGGTGAGCAGTTCTTC.

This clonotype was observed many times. The chain's CDR3 is CASSPGQGGSFYNSPLHF. Here the CDR3 DNA reads TGCGCCAGCAGCCCTGGACAGGGAGGGAGTTTCTATAATTCACCCCTCCACTTT. The J gene is TRBJ1-6, the V gene TRBV5-1; 8 bases are a match to TRBD1. The germline V gene encodes CDR1 SGHRS and CDR2 YFSETQ. V was pared by 4 bases and J by 3 bases, with 12 bases of the junction left unmatched. This CDR3 region has 18 residues. Full variable domain (missing parts from reference TRBV5-1 and TRBJ1-6): KAGVTQTPRYLIKTRGQQVTLSCSPISGHRSVSWYQQTPGQGLQFLFEYFSETQRNKGNFPGRFSGRQFSNSRSEMNVSTLELGDSALYLCASSPGQGGSFYNSPLHFGNGTRLTVT.

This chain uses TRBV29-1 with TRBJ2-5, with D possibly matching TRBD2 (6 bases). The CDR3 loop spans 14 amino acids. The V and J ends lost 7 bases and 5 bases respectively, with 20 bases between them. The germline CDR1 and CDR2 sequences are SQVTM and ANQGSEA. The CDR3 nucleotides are TGCAGCGCACCCGATCCCTTAGCGGTGGAGACCCAGTACTTC. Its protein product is CSAPDPLAVETQYF.

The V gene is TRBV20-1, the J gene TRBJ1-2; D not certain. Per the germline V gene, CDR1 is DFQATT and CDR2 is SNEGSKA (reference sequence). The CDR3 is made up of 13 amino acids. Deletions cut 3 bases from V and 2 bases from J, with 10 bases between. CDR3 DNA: TGCAGTGCTAGCCCGGCGGCGAACTATGGCTACACCTTC. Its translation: CSASPAANYGYTF.

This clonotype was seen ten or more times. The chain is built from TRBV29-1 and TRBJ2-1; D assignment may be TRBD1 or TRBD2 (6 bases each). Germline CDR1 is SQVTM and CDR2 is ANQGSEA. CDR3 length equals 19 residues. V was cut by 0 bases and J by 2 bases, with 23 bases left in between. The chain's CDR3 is CSVEDPTTRGRTTYNEQFF. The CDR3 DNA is TGCAGCGTTGAAGACCCGACTACGAGGGGGAGGACCACCTACAATGAGCAGTTCTTC.

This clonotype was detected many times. Written as DNA, the CDR3 is TGTGCCACCAGTGGAGGGGGTTACGAGCAGTACTTC. Translated: CATSGGGYEQYF. The chain employs TRBV24-1 and TRBJ2-7; weak D call: TRBD1 (6 bases). V dropped 5 bases and J dropped 4 bases, with 8 bases sitting between them. Germline V gene lookup returns CDR1 KGHDR and CDR2 SFDVKD. This CDR3 region has 12 residues.

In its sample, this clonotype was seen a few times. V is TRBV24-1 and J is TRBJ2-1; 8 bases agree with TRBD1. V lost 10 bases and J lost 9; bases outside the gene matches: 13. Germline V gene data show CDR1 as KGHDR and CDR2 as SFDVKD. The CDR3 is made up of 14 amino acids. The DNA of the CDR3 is TGTGCCACAAAATCTCAGGACAGGGATGGTGAGCAGTTCTTC. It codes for CATKSQDRDGEQFF.